The next 7 T cell receptor beta chains were all read from a single sample in a study of neurological immune-mediated disorders. Regarding time point: longitudinal time-point 1 (baseline). From the 5' RACE reads, TCRdb called clonotypes with MiXCR, one entry per CDR3 protein. This sample has fewer than 90,000 distinct CDR3 sequences, with 10% found just once. What was sequenced was PBMCs. The source of these receptors is a man in his thirties or forties in good health.

This clonotype was observed at least ten times. The V call is TRBV10-3, the J call TRBJ2-3; TRBD2 is a possible D gene (5 bases). The CDR3 runs 14 residues. The V gene's germline CDR1 is ENHRY and CDR2 SYGVKD. Between the trimmed V and J ends, which lost 4 bases and 0 bases, there was a span of 8 bases. The CDR3 sequence: CAISAAASTDTQYF. DNA of the CDR3: TGTGCCATCAGTGCAGCGGCTAGCACAGATACGCAGTATTTT.

Many counts were recorded for this clonotype. V is TRBV15 and J is TRBJ2-5; D gene uncertain. This CDR3 contains 14 residues. Germline V gene lookup returns CDR1 LNHNV and CDR2 YYDKDF (reference sequence). V was pared by 0 bases and J by 2 bases, with 7 bases between. In DNA, the CDR3 is TGTGCCACCAGCAGAGAGCAGAAACAAGAGACCCAGTACTTC. Translated: CATSREQKQETQYF.

This clonotype was detected many times. The J gene is TRBJ2-6, the V gene TRBV6-5; TRBD1 might be the D (5 bases). The CDR3 is 14 residues long. The V gene lost 1 base and the J gene lost 13 bases, with 14 bases spanning the gap. Germline V lookup: CDR1 MNHEY, CDR2 SVGAGI. CDR3: CASSYFQGPGVLTF. The CDR3 DNA reads TGTGCCAGCAGTTACTTCCAGGGTCCAGGAGTCCTGACTTTC.

This clonotype showed up many times. The chain joins TRBV3-1 to TRBJ2-1; D gene unclear. The V end lost 0 bases, the J end lost 7 bases, and 10 bases lay between the germline ends. CDR1 and CDR2 (germline): LGHDT, YNNKEL (reference sequence). The CDR3 loop spans 14 amino acids. The CDR3 nucleotides are TGTGCCAGCAGCCAAGATTTGAAGAATAATGAGCAGTTCTTC. It codes for CASSQDLKNNEQFF.

This clonotype was recorded many times. The J gene is TRBJ2-2, the V gene TRBV7-8, with 7 bases aligning to TRBD2. The V segment lost 0 bases and the J segment 6 bases; nucleotides outside the gene matches: 7. This CDR3 is 16 amino acids long. CDR1 is SGHVS and CDR2 is FQNEAQ in the germline V gene. CDR3 in amino acids: CASSLARWEGPGELFF. The CDR3 DNA reads as TGTGCCAGCAGCTTAGCCAGGTGGGAGGGCCCCGGGGAGCTGTTTTTT.

This sequence joins TRBV28 and TRBJ2-1, with 12 bases matching TRBD2. This CDR3 contains 16 residues. Germline CDR1 reads MDHEN; CDR2 reads SYDVKM. J was trimmed by 2 bases and V by 4 bases; bases with no gene match: 3. The CDR3 DNA reads as TGTGCCAGCAGTTCTCCTAGCGGGAGGGCCTACAATGAGCAGTTCTTC. As protein: CASSSPSGRAYNEQFF.

This clonotype was counted at least ten times. The J gene is TRBJ2-7, the V gene TRBV6-5; a weak D match, TRBD2 (6 bases). CDR3 length: 15 amino acids. The V gene's germline CDR1 is MNHEY and CDR2 SVGAGI. Trimming pared 2 bases from V and 7 bases from J, leaving 18 bases between. The CDR3 DNA is TGTGCCAGCAGTTACGGGACTGGGACGGGCTATGAGCAGTACTTC. Encoded protein: CASSYGTGTGYEQYF.